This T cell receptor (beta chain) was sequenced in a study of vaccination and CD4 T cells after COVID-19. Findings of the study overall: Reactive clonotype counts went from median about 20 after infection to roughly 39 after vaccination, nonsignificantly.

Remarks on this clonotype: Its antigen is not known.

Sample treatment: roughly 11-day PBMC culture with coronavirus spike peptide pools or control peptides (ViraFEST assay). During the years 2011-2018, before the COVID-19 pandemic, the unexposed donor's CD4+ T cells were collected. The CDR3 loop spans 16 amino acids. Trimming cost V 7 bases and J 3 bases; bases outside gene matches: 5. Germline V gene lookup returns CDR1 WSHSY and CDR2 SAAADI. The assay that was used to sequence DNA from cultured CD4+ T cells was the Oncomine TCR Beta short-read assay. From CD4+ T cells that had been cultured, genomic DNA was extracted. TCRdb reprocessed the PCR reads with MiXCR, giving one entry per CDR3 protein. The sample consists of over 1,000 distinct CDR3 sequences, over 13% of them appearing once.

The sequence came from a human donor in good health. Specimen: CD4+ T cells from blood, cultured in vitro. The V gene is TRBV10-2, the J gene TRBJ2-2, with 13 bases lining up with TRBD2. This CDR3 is CASKSGTSGDTGELFF. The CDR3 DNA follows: TGCGCCAGCAAATCCGGGACTAGCGGGGACACCGGGGAGCTGTTTTTT.